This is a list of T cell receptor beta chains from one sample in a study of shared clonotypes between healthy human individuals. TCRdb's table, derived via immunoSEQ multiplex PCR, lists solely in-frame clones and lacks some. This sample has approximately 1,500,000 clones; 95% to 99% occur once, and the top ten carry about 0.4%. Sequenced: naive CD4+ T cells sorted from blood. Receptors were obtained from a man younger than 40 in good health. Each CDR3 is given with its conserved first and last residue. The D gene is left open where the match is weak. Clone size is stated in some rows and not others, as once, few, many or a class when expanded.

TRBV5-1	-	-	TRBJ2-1	CASSYDESSYNEQFF	TGCGCCAGCAGCTATGACGAAAGCTCCTACAATGAGCAGTTCTTC
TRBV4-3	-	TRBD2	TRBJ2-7	CASSQESGTSGIEQYF	TGCGCCAGCAGCCAAGAATCCGGGACTAGCGGGATAGAGCAGTACTTC
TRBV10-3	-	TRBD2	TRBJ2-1	CAISESTLAGNEQFF	TGTGCCATCAGTGAGTCGACCCTAGCGGGCAATGAGCAGTTCTTC
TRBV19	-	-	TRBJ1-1	CASSVRGNTEAFF	TGTGCCAGCTCCGTAAGGGGGAACACTGAAGCTTTCTTT
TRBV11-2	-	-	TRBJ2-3	CASSLDRAYGASTDTQYF	TGTGCCAGCAGCTTAGACAGGGCGTACGGGGCTAGCACAGATACGCAGTATTTT
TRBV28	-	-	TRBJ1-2	CASSPLNPMSGYTF	TGTGCCAGCAGTCCCCTAAATCCTATGAGTGGCTACACCTTC
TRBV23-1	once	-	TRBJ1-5	CASSATRRNQPQHF	TGCGCCAGCAGTGCGACACGGCGGAACCAGCCCCAGCATTTT
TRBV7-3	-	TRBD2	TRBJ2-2	CASSFTSGNTGELFF	TGTGCCAGCAGCTTCACTAGCGGTAACACCGGGGAGCTGTTTTTT
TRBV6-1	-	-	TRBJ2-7	CASSAETPSYEQYF	TGTGCCAGCAGTGCGGAGACACCATCCTACGAGCAGTACTTC
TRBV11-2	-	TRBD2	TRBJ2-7	CASSFILAGAYEQYF	TGTGCCAGCAGTTTTATTCTAGCGGGAGCCTACGAGCAGTACTTC
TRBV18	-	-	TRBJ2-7	CASSDRIIYEQYF	TGTGCCAGTTCAGACCGGATAATCTACGAGCAGTACTTC
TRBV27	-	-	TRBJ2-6	CASSLVAGANVLTF	TGTGCCAGCAGTTTGGTGGCTGGGGCCAACGTCCTGACTTTC
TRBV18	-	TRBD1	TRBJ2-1	CASSPKSTGGVEQFF	TGTGCCAGCTCACCAAAATCGACAGGGGGCGTTGAGCAGTTCTTC
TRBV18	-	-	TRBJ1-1	CASSPYRVGNTEAFF	TGTGCCAGCTCTCCCTACAGGGTTGGGAACACTGAAGCTTTCTTT
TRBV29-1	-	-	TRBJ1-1	CSVEWDSATEAFF	TGCAGCGTTGAATGGGACTCAGCCACTGAAGCTTTCTTT
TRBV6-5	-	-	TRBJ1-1	CASSTSGGRAEAFF	TGTGCCAGCAGTACCAGTGGGGGTCGGGCTGAAGCTTTCTTT
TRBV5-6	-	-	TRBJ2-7	CASSFTRSYEQYF	TGTGCCAGCAGCTTCACCCGGTCCTACGAGCAGTACTTC
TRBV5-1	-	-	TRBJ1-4	CASSFLATNEKLFF	TGCGCCAGCAGCTTCCTTGCAACTAATGAAAAACTGTTTTTT
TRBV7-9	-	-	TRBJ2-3	CASSPLAVTDTQYF	TGTGCCAGCAGCCCCCTAGCAGTCACAGATACGCAGTATTTT
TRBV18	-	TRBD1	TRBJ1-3	CASSPGTVSGNTIYF	TGTGCCAGCTCACCAGGGACAGTCTCTGGAAACACCATATATTTT
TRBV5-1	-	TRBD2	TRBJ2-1	CASSLVSSGIYNEQFF	TGCGCCAGCAGCTTGGTTTCGAGCGGGATCTACAATGAGCAGTTCTTC
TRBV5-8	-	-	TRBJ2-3	CASNPGSTTITDTQYF	TGTGCCAGCAACCCGGGAAGCACGACCATTACAGATACGCAGTATTTT
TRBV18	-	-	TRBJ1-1	CASSPGSLATLKAFF	TGTGCCAGCTCACCTGGGAGTTTGGCGACCCTAAAGGCTTTCTTT
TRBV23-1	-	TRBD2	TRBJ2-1	CASSQGGEDEQFF	TGCGCCAGCAGTCAGGGGGGGGAAGATGAGCAGTTCTTC
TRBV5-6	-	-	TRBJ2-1	CASSPLWSHEQFF	TGTGCCAGCAGCCCCTTATGGAGCCATGAGCAGTTCTTC
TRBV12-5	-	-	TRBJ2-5	CASGRTAETQYF	TGTGCTAGTGGTCGTACAGCAGAGACCCAGTACTTC
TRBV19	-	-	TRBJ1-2	CASSISTVDGGYTF	TGTGCCAGTAGTATCTCGACGGTGGACGGCGGCTACACCTTC
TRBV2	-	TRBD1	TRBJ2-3	CASSARAGQGARGDTQYF	TGTGCCAGCAGCGCCCGAGCGGGACAGGGGGCGCGCGGAGATACGCAGTATTTT
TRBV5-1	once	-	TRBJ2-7	CASSLGQSPPYEQYF	TGCGCCAGCAGCTTGGGACAGAGTCCCCCCTACGAGCAGTACTTC
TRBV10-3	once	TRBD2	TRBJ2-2	CAISERTSTGTGELFF	TGTGCCATCAGTGAGAGGACTAGTACGGGCACCGGGGAGCTGTTTTTT
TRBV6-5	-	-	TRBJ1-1	CASKSWDHGAFF	TGTGCCAGCAAATCTTGGGACCACGGGGCTTTCTTT
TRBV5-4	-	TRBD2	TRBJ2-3	CASDSSGSTDTQYF	TGTGCCAGCGATTCTAGCGGAAGCACAGATACGCAGTATTTT
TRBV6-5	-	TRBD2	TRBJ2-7	CASSYPMGAGGYEQYF	TGTGCCAGCAGTTACCCGATGGGAGCGGGAGGGTACGAGCAGTACTTC
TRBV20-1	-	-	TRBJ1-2	CSASYGHTF	TGCAGTGCTAGTTACGGGCACACCTTC
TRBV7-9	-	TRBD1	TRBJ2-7	CASSLEGQAYEQYF	TGTGCCAGCAGCTTAGAGGGACAGGCCTACGAGCAGTACTTC
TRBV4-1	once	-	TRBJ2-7	CASSQTTGPAWEQYF	TGCGCCAGCAGCCAAACCACAGGTCCCGCCTGGGAGCAGTACTTC
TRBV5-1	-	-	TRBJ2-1	CASSLAWSSLPGDEQFF	TGCGCCAGCAGCTTGGCCTGGTCATCCCTTCCTGGGGATGAGCAGTTCTTC
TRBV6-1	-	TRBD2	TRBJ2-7	CASSVGLAGSYEQYF	TGTGCCAGCAGTGTAGGACTAGCGGGCTCCTACGAGCAGTACTTC
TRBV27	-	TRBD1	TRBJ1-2	CARNRDRGLGYTF	TGTGCCAGGAACCGGGACAGGGGGTTAGGCTACACCTTC